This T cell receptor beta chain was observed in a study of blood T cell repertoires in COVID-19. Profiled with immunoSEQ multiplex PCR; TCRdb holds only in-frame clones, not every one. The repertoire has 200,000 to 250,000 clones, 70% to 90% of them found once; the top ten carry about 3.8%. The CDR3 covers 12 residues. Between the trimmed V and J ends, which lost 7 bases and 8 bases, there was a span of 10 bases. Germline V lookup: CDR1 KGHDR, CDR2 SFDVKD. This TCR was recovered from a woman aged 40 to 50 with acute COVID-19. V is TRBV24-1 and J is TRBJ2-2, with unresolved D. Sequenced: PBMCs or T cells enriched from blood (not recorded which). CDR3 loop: CATSQSSGELFF. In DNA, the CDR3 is TGTGCCACCAGCCAGTCGTCAGGGGAGCTGTTTTTT.